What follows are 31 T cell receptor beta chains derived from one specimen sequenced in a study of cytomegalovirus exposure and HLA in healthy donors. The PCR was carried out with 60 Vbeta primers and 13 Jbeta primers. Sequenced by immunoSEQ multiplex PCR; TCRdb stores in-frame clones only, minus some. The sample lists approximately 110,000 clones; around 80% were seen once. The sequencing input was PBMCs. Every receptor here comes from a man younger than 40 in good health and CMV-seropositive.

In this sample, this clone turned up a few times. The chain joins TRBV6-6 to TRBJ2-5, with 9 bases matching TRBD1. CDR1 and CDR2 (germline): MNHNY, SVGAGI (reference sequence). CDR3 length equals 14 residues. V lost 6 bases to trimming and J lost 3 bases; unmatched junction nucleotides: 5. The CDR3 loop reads CASSLTGGKETQYF. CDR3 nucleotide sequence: TGTGCCAGCAGCCTAACAGGGGGCAAAGAGACCCAGTACTTC.

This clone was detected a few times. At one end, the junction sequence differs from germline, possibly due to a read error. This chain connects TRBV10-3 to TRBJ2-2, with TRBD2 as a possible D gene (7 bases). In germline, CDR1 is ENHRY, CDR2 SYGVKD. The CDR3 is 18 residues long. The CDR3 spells CASSENLGGGANTGELFF. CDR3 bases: TGTGCCAGCAGTGAAAATTTGGGCGGGGGCGCGAACACCGGGGAGCTGTTTTTT.

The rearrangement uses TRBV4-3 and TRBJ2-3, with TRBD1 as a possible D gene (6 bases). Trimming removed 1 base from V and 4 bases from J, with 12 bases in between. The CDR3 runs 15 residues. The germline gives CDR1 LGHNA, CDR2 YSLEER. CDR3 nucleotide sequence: TGCGCCAGCAGCCAAGTTTGGGGGCGTTCAGATACGCAGTATTTT. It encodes CASSQVWGRSDTQYF.

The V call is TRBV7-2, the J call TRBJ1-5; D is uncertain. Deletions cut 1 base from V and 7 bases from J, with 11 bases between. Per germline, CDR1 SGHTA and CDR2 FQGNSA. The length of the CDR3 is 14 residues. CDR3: CASSLVGTRQPQHF. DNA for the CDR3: TGTGCCAGCAGCTTAGTAGGTACGAGGCAGCCCCAGCATTTT.

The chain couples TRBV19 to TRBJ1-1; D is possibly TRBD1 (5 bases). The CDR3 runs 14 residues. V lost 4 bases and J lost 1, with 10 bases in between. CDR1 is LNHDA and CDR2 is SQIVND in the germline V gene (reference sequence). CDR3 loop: CASSKARENTEAFF. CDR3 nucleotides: TGTGCCAGTAGTAAAGCCAGGGAGAACACTGAAGCTTTCTTT.

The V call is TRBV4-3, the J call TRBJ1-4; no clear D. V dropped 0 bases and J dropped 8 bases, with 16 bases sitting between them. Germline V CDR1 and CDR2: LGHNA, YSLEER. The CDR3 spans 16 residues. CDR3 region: CASSQDIWPSGEKLFF. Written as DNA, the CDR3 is TGCGCCAGCAGCCAAGATATCTGGCCCAGCGGCGAAAAACTGTTTTTT.

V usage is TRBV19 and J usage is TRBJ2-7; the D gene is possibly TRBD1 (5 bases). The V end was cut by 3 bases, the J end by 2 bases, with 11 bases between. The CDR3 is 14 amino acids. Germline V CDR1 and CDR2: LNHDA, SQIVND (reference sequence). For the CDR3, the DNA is TGTGCCAGTAGTATGGTCTTAGGGGCCTACGAGCAGTACTTC. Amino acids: CASSMVLGAYEQYF.

The CDR3 loop reads CASSLSPFEKLFF. CDR3 DNA: TGTGCCAGCAGCTTAAGCCCGTTTGAAAAACTGTTTTTT. V gene TRBV7-7 combines with J gene TRBJ1-4; D ambiguous. V was cut by 2 bases and J by 7 bases, with 8 bases left in between. There are 13 residues in the CDR3. The germline CDR1 and CDR2 sequences are SSHAT and FNYEAQ (reference sequence). The full variable domain, its missing parts supplied by reference TRBV7-7 and TRBJ1-4, is GAGVSQSPRYKVTKRGQDVTLRCDPISSHATLYWYQQALGQGPEFLTYFNYEAQPDKSGLPSDRFSAERPEGSISTLTIQRTEQRDSAMYRCASSLSPFEKLFFGSGTQLSVL.

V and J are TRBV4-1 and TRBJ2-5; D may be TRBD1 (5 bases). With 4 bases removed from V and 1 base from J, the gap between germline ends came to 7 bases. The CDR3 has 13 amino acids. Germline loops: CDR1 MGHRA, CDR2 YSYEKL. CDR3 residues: CASSPDSQETQYF. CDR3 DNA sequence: TGCGCCAGCAGCCCAGACAGCCAAGAGACCCAGTACTTC.

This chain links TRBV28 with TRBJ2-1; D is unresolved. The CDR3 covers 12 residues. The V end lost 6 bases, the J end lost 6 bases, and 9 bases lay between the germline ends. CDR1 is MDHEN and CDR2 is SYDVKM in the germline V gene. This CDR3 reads CASSSVPNEQFF. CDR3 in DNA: TGTGCCAGCAGCTCCGTTCCCAATGAGCAGTTCTTC. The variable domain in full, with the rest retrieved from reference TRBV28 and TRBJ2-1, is DVKVTQSSRYLVKRTGEKVFLECVQDMDHENMFWYRQDPGLGLRLIYFSYDVKMKEKGDIPEGYSVSREKKERFSLILESASTNQTSMYLCASSSVPNEQFFGPGTRLTVL.

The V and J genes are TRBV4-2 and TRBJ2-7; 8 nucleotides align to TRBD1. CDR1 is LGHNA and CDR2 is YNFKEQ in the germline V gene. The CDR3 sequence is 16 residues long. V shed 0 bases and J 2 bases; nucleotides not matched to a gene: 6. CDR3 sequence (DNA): TGTGCCAGCAGCCAAGACGTAGCGACAGGGGCCTACGAGCAGTACTTC. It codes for CASSQDVATGAYEQYF.

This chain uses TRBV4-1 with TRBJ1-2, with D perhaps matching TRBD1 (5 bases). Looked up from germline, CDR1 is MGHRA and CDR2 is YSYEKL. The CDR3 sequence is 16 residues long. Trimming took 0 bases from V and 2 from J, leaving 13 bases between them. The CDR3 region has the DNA TGCGCCAGCAGCCAAGAGGATTCCAGGGCGAACTATGGCTACACCTTC. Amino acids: CASSQEDSRANYGYTF.

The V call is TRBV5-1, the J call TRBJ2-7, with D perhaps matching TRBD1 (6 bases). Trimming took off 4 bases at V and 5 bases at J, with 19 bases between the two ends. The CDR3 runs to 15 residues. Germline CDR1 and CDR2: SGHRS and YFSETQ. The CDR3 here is CASSLTLGQLNEQYF. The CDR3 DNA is TGCGCCAGCAGCCTGACCCTTGGACAGCTCAACGAGCAGTACTTC.

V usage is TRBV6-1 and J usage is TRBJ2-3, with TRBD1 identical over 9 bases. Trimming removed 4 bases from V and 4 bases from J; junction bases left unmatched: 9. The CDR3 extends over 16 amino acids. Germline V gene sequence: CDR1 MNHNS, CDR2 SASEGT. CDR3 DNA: TGTGCCAGCAGTGCTGAGCCGGGACAGGGCTCAGATACGCAGTATTTT. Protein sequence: CASSAEPGQGSDTQYF.

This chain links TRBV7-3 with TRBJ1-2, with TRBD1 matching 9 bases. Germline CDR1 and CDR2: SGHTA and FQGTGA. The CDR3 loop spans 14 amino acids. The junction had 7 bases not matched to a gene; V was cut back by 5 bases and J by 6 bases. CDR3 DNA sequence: TGTGCCAGCAGCCCACGGACAGGGGAGGATGGCTACACCTTC. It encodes CASSPRTGEDGYTF. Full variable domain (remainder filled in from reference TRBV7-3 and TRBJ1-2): GAGVSQTPSNKVTEKGKYVELRCDPISGHTALYWYRQSLGQGPEFLIYFQGTGAADDSGLPNDRFFAVRPEGSVSTLKIQRTERGDSAVYLCASSPRTGEDGYTFGSGTRLTVV.

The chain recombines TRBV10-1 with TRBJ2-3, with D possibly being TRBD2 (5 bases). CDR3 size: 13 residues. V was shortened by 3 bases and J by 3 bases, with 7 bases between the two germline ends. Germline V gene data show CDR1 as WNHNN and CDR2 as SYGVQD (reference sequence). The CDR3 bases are TGCGCCAGCAGTGATCCGGGGACAGATACGCAGTATTTT. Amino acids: CASSDPGTDTQYF.

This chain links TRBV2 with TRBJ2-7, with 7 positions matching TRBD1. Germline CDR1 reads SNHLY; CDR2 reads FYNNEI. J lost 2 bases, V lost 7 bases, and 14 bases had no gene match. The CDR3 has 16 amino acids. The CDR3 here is CASINRGLTGTYEQYF. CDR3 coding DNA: TGTGCCAGCATCAACAGGGGCTTGACAGGGACCTACGAGCAGTACTTC.

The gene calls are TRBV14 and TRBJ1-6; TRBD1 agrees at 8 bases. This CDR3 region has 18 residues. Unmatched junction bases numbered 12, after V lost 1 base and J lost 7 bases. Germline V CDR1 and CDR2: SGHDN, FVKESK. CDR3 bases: TGTGCCAGCAGCCAAGCCGGGACAGGCGTCTTGGGAAATTCACCCCTCCACTTT. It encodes CASSQAGTGVLGNSPLHF.

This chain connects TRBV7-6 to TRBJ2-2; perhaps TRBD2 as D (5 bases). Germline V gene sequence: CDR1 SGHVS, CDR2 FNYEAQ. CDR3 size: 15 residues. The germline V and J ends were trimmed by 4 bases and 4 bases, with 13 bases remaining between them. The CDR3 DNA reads TGTGCCAGCAGCTCCAGAGGGTCGAGCACCGGGGAGCTGTTTTTT. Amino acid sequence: CASSSRGSSTGELFF.

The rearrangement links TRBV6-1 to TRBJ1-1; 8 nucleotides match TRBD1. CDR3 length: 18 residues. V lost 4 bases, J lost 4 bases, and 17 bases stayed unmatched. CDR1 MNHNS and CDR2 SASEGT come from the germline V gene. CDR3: CASSGPTGESLRATEAFF. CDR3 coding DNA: TGTGCCAGCAGTGGGCCGACAGGGGAGTCGCTTCGGGCCACTGAAGCTTTCTTT.

The CDR3 DNA reads as TGTGCCAGCGGTAGGGGGAGATTAAACACTGAAGCTTTCTTT. Amino acid sequence: CASGRGRLNTEAFF. The V call is TRBV27, the J call TRBJ1-1, with D possibly TRBD1 on 6 matching bases. Germline CDR1 and CDR2: MNHEY and SMNVEV (reference sequence). The ends were cut back, 8 bases at V and 2 bases at J, with 15 bases in the middle. The CDR3 totals 14 residues.

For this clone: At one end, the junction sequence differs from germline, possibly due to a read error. CDR3 loop: CASSLGIYYGYPF. The CDR3 DNA reads as TGTGCCAGTAGTCTCGGGATTTACTATGGCTACCCCTTC. The chain employs TRBV19 and TRBJ1-2; D gene unclear. Germline values: CDR1 LNHDA, CDR2 SQIVND (reference sequence). The CDR3 loop spans 13 amino acids. Based on the CDR3 plus reference TRBV19 and TRBJ1-2, the full variable domain is DGGITQSPKYLFRKEGQNVTLSCEQNLNHDAMYWYRQDPGQGLRLIYYSQIVNDFQKGDIAEGYSVSREKKESFPLTVTSAQKNPTAFYLCASSLGIYYGYPFGSGTRLTVV.

CDR3 nucleotide sequence: TGTGCCAGCAGCTTTGGTTCGGCGGGGGAGGGGACTGAAGCTTTCTTT. Its protein is CASSFGSAGEGTEAFF. The chain is built from TRBV7-9 and TRBJ1-1; D might be TRBD1 (5 bases). V lost 3 bases and J 5 bases, leaving 19 bases between the germline ends. CDR3 length equals 16 residues. Per the germline V gene, CDR1 is SEHNR and CDR2 is FQNEAQ (reference sequence).

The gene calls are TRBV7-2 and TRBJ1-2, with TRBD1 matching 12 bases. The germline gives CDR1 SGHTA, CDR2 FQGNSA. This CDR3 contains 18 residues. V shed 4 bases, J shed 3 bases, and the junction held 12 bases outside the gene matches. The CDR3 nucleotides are TGTGCCAGCAGCTCTCGAGGAGGGGGACAGGGGGCTGACTATGGCTACACCTTC. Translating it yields CASSSRGGGQGADYGYTF.

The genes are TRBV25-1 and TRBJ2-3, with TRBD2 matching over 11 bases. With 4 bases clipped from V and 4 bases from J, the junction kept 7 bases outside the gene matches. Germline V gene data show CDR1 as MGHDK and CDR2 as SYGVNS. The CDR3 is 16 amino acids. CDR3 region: CASSVLLAGESDTQYF. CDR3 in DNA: TGTGCCAGCAGTGTTCTACTAGCGGGGGAATCAGATACGCAGTATTTT. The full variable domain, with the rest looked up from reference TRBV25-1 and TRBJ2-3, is EADIYQTPRYLVIGTGKKITLECSQTMGHDKMYWYQQDPGMELHLIHYSYGVNSTEKGDLSSESTVSRIRTEHFPLTLESARPSHTSQYLCASSVLLAGESDTQYFGPGTRLTVL.

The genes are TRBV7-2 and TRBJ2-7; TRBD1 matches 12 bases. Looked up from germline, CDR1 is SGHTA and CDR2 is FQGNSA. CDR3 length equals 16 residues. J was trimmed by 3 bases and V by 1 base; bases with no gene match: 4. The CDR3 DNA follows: TGTGCCAGCAGCTTAGAAGGGACAGGGGGCGGCTACGAGCAGTACTTC. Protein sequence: CASSLEGTGGGYEQYF.

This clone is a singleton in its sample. In DNA form, the CDR3 reads TGTGCCAGCAGCTTAAGGGGGACAGGGGCCTACAATGAGCAGTTCTTC. Amino acids: CASSLRGTGAYNEQFF. The rearrangement joins TRBV7-2 to TRBJ2-1, with TRBD1 matching over 10 bases. Trimming removed 2 bases from V and 2 bases from J; junction bases left unmatched: 3. The CDR3 runs 16 residues. Per germline, CDR1 SGHTA and CDR2 FQGNSA.

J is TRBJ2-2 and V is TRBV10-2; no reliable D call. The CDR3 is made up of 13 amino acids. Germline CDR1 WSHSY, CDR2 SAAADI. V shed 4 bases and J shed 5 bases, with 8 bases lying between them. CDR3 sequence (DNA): TGCGCCAGCAGTGGGGCTTTGACCGGGGAGCTGTTTTTT. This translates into CASSGALTGELFF.

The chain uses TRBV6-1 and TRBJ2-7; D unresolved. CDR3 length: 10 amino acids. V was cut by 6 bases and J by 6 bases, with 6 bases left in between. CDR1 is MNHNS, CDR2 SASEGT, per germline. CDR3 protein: CASSPCEQYF. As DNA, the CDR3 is TGTGCCAGCAGCCCCTGCGAGCAGTACTTC.

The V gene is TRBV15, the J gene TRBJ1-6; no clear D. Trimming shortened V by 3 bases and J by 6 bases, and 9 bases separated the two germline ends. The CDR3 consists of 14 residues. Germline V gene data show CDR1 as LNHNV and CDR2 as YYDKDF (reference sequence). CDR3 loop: CATSRAWSNSPLHF. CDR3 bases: TGTGCCACCAGCAGGGCCTGGAGTAATTCACCCCTCCACTTT.

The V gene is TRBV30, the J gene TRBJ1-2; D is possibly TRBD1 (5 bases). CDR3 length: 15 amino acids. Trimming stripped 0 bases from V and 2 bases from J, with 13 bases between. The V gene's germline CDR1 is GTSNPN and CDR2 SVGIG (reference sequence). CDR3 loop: CAWSVGREGNYGYTF. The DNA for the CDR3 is TGTGCCTGGAGTGTCGGCAGGGAAGGAAACTATGGCTACACCTTC.